Presented here are 20 T cell receptor beta chains from one specimen sequenced in a study of cytomegalovirus exposure and HLA in healthy donors. Method: immunoSEQ multiplex PCR; TCRdb's copy keeps in-frame clones and lacks some. The sample has over 150,000 clones, 84% seen once. Input material: PBMCs. The receptors here all came from a woman in her late teens or twenties in good health and CMV-seropositive.

The V and J genes are TRBV7-6 and TRBJ2-1; TRBD1 aligns across 10 bases. Germline loops: CDR1 SGHVS, CDR2 FNYEAQ. The V gene end was trimmed by 5 bases and the J gene end by 7 bases; junction bases not matched to a gene: 8. The CDR3 spans 15 residues. CDR3 DNA: TGTGCCAGCAGCCTGGGGACAGGGGAATTTAATGAGCAGTTCTTC. Amino acid sequence: CASSLGTGEFNEQFF.

This clone was recorded once. The chain recombines TRBV13 with TRBJ1-2; D call uncertain. Trimming cost V 8 bases and J 4 bases, with 14 bases left between them. This CDR3 has 13 residues. Germline V gene lookup returns CDR1 PRHDT and CDR2 FYEKMQ (reference sequence). CDR3 coding DNA: TGTGCCAGCTCTCCCCCGGAGAGCTATGGCTACACCTTC. This codes for CASSPPESYGYTF.

This chain links TRBV9 with TRBJ2-2; perhaps TRBD2 as D (7 bases). Trimming removed 4 bases from V and 3 bases from J, with 16 bases in between. Germline assignment: CDR1 SGDLS and CDR2 YYNGEE. The CDR3 has 16 amino acids. As DNA, the CDR3 is TGTGCCAGCAGCCAGGGGTTCGCGGGAGACACCGGGGAGCTGTTTTTT. Amino acids: CASSQGFAGDTGELFF.

V and J are TRBV5-1 and TRBJ1-4; no clear D. Trimming cost V 0 bases and J 8 bases, with 11 bases left between them. The CDR3 sequence is 14 residues long. Per the germline V gene, CDR1 is SGHRS and CDR2 is YFSETQ. The CDR3 spells CASSLDATSEKLFF. The DNA of the CDR3 is TGCGCCAGCAGCTTGGACGCGACAAGCGAAAAACTGTTTTTT.

Only a few counts were recorded for this clone. The chain combines TRBV11-1 with TRBJ2-7, with TRBD1 matching 9 bases. The germline CDR1 and CDR2 sequences are SGHAT and FQDESV (reference sequence). After removal of 4 bases from V and 5 bases from J, the junction contained 9 bases not matched to a gene. The length of the CDR3 is 15 residues. The CDR3, as DNA: TGTGCCAGCAGCTCCGGGACAGGGAATAGGAACGAGCAGTACTTC. Translation: CASSSGTGNRNEQYF.

This rearrangement joins TRBV5-1 to TRBJ1-3; 9 nucleotides line up with TRBD1. The CDR3 is made up of 16 amino acids. V was clipped by 3 bases and J by 0 bases; unmatched bases: 4. CDR1 and CDR2 (germline): SGHRS, YFSETQ. The CDR3 sequence is CASSSGTGLSGNTIYF. The CDR3 DNA reads TGCGCCAGCAGCTCCGGGACAGGGCTCTCTGGAAACACCATATATTTT.

The chain couples TRBV7-9 to TRBJ1-5; D gene unclear. The CDR3 is 14 amino acids. Germline lookup yields CDR1 SEHNR and CDR2 FQNEAQ (reference sequence). Trimming removed 6 bases at V and 3 bases at J, with 12 bases between. CDR3 DNA sequence: TGTGCCAGCAGTTCAGCAGGTTTCAATCAGCCCCAGCATTTT. This encodes CASSSAGFNQPQHF.

V gene TRBV19 combines with J gene TRBJ1-4, with D tentatively TRBD1 (5 bases). The CDR3 has 13 residues. The germline gives CDR1 LNHDA, CDR2 SQIVND (reference sequence). Trimming took off 5 bases at V and 7 bases at J, with 11 bases between the two ends. CDR3 nucleotides: TGTGCCAGTAGTCCCCGGGACTCTGAAAAACTGTTTTTT. Protein: CASSPRDSEKLFF.

V usage is TRBV15 and J usage is TRBJ1-2; 7 bases match TRBD1. Germline CDR1 LNHNV, CDR2 YYDKDF (reference sequence). The CDR3 runs to 15 residues. The ends lost 0 bases at V and 8 bases at J; junction bases unmatched: 9. CDR3 protein: CATSRDWGAGGGYTF. The CDR3 coding sequence is TGTGCCACCAGCAGAGATTGGGGCGCAGGGGGAGGCTACACCTTC.

CDR3: CASSKDGPLDTQYF. CDR3 in DNA: TGTGCCAGCAGTAAAGATGGCCCCCTGGATACGCAGTATTTT. This sequence joins TRBV2 and TRBJ2-3, with D uncertain. V was clipped by 5 bases and J by 6 bases, with 15 bases between them. Germline values: CDR1 SNHLY, CDR2 FYNNEI. This CDR3 spans 14 amino acids. The full variable domain, completed using reference TRBV2 and TRBJ2-3, is EPEVTQTPSHQVTQMGQEVILRCVPISNHLYFYWYRQILGQKVEFLVSFYNNEISEKSEIFDDQFSVERPDGSNFTLKIRSTKLEDSAMYFCASSKDGPLDTQYFGPGTRLTVL.

This chain links TRBV13 with TRBJ1-4; D ambiguous. V was clipped by 6 bases and J by 4 bases, with 15 bases between them. Looked up from germline, CDR1 is PRHDT and CDR2 is FYEKMQ (reference sequence). This CDR3 is 15 amino acids long. For the CDR3, the DNA is TGTGCCAGCAGTCTCTTATCAGAAAATAATGAAAAACTGTTTTTT. Its protein is CASSLLSENNEKLFF.

The gene calls are TRBV7-9 and TRBJ1-1; D is perhaps TRBD1 (5 bases). Germline CDR1 SEHNR, CDR2 FQNEAQ (reference sequence). The CDR3 totals 13 residues. Trimming pared 3 bases from V and 11 bases from J, leaving 16 bases between. The CDR3 DNA is TGTGCCAGCAGCTTGGAGGGACCGGGGGGGGCTTTCTTT. Its translation: CASSLEGPGGAFF.

The chain employs TRBV11-2 and TRBJ2-3; D perhaps matches TRBD1 (5 bases). CDR1 is SGHAT and CDR2 is FQNNGV in the germline V gene. V was pared by 2 bases and J by 3 bases, with 18 bases between. The CDR3 extends over 17 amino acids. In DNA form, the CDR3 reads TGTGCCAGCAGCTTACAATCGACAGTGGAAGGTACAGATACGCAGTATTTT. Translation gives CASSLQSTVEGTDTQYF.

The rearrangement uses TRBV7-9 and TRBJ2-7; a weak D match, TRBD2 (5 bases). Between the trimmed V and J ends, which lost 3 bases and 7 bases, there was a span of 10 bases. Germline CDR1 SEHNR, CDR2 FQNEAQ (reference sequence). This CDR3 has 12 residues. The CDR3 protein is CASSLDTGEQYF. The CDR3, as DNA: TGTGCCAGCAGCTTGGATACGGGGGAGCAGTACTTC.

The chain is built from TRBV5-1 and TRBJ1-6; D remains ambiguous. Germline V gives CDR1 SGHRS, CDR2 YFSETQ. V dropped 0 bases and J dropped 11 bases, with 9 bases sitting between them. This CDR3 spans 13 amino acids. CDR3 region: CASSLDRTPPLHF. Written as DNA, the CDR3 is TGCGCCAGCAGCTTGGATAGAACGCCACCCCTCCACTTT.

The chain recombines TRBV15 with TRBJ2-5, with D possibly matching TRBD1 (6 bases). The CDR3 sequence is 15 residues long. V was cut by 0 bases and J by 4 bases, with 12 bases left in between. Germline V CDR1 and CDR2: LNHNV, YYDKDF (reference sequence). The CDR3 loop reads CATSRDIIRGETQYF. The CDR3 nucleotides read TGTGCCACCAGCAGAGATATAATCAGGGGAGAGACCCAGTACTTC.

This chain connects TRBV5-1 to TRBJ2-5; possible D gene TRBD2, 6 bases. Looked up from germline, CDR1 is SGHRS and CDR2 is YFSETQ. Trimming took 0 bases from V and 0 from J, leaving 12 bases between them. The CDR3 length is 16 residues. Here the CDR3 DNA reads TGCGCCAGCAGCTTGGAGCCAGGGAGGTACCAAGAGACCCAGTACTTC. Translating gives CASSLEPGRYQETQYF. The full variable domain, in which reference TRBV5-1 and TRBJ2-5 provide the parts outside the CDR3, is KAGVTQTPRYLIKTRGQQVTLSCSPISGHRSVSWYQQTPGQGLQFLFEYFSETQRNKGNFPGRFSGRQFSNSRSEMNVSTLELGDSALYLCASSLEPGRYQETQYFGPGTRLLVL.

The chain has TRBV9 and TRBJ2-1; 8 bases match TRBD2. The CDR3 totals 15 residues. The germline V gene has CDR1 SGDLS and CDR2 YYNGEE. V shed 1 base and J 5 bases; nucleotides not matched to a gene: 5. The DNA for the CDR3 is TGTGCCAGCAGCGTACCCGGGACTAGAGACAATGAGCAGTTCTTC. Protein sequence: CASSVPGTRDNEQFF.

The V and J genes are TRBV7-7 and TRBJ1-3; perhaps TRBD1 as D (5 bases). Between the trimmed V and J ends, which lost 2 bases and 8 bases, there was a span of 13 bases. Germline CDR1 is SSHAT and CDR2 is FNYEAQ (reference sequence). The CDR3 spans 14 residues. This chain's CDR3 is CASSLSPGSDTIYF. CDR3 bases: TGTGCCAGCAGCTTAAGTCCAGGGTCAGACACCATATATTTT.

This chain connects TRBV6-1 to TRBJ1-4, with 9 bases that match TRBD1. This CDR3 comprises 14 residues. Germline V gives CDR1 MNHNS, CDR2 SASEGT. V was clipped by 5 bases and J by 7 bases; unmatched bases: 5. The CDR3 bases are TGTGCCAGCAGTAAACAGGGGGCGCGTGAAAAACTGTTTTTT. Its translation: CASSKQGAREKLFF.